Following are 32 T cell receptor beta chains from one sample sequenced in a study of patients and donors after allogeneic stem cell transplantation. From the RT-PCR reads, TCRdb called clonotypes with MiXCR, one entry per CDR3 protein. This table holds 160,000 or so distinct CDR3 sequences, 24% found once. Sequenced material: blood, either unsorted or a sorted T cell fraction (not recorded which). These receptors originate from a human donor who was either an allogeneic HSCT recipient or a stem cell or donor lymphocyte infusion donor (not recorded which). It is not recorded whose cells these are; they may come from a transplant donor.

This sequence joins TRBV7-3 and TRBJ2-2; 8 bases match TRBD2. CDR1 and CDR2 (germline): SGHTA, FQGTGA. The V and J ends lost 0 bases and 6 bases, in that order; junction bases with no gene match: 6. The CDR3 totals 16 residues. The CDR3 nucleotides read TGTGCCAGCAGCTTAACTCAGCGGGAGTTGGCCGGGGAGCTGTTTTTT. Translating gives CASSLTQRELAGELFF.

The V call is TRBV11-2, the J call TRBJ2-3, with 9 nucleotides matching TRBD1. Germline CDR1 and CDR2: SGHAT and FQNNGV. The junction had 4 bases not matched to a gene; V was cut back by 3 bases and J by 6 bases. CDR3 length equals 14 residues. DNA of the CDR3: TGTGCCAGCAGCTTTCAACAGGGGGCCGATACGCAGTATTTT. It yields the protein CASSFQQGADTQYF.

Only a few counts were recorded for this clonotype. V gene TRBV12-3 or TRBV12-4 combines with J gene TRBJ1-1; D remains unclear. This CDR3 is 13 amino acids long. V was shortened by 7 bases and J by 1 base, with 10 bases between the two germline ends. The CDR3 DNA sequence: TGTGCCAGCACTGACATCCAGAACACTGAAGCTTTCTTT. It yields the protein CASTDIQNTEAFF.

The chain recombines TRBV5-1 with TRBJ1-1; 9 nucleotides agree with TRBD1. From germline, CDR1 is SGHRS and CDR2 YFSETQ. This CDR3 region has 15 residues. V gave up 4 bases and J gave up 5 bases; unmatched junction bases: 9. CDR3 residues: CASSPLDRGGTEAFF. The CDR3 DNA is TGCGCCAGCAGCCCACTGGACAGGGGAGGAACTGAAGCTTTCTTT.

This clonotype was detected once. The chain has TRBV6-5 and TRBJ2-2, with D uncertain. CDR3 length: 13 amino acids. Germline CDR1 reads MNHEY; CDR2 reads SVGAGI. With 7 bases removed from V and 6 bases from J, the gap between germline ends came to 12 bases. The CDR3 DNA reads TGTGCCAGCACCAAAAGTCCCCCCGGGGAGCTGTTTTTT. As protein: CASTKSPPGELFF.

The chain employs TRBV20-1 and TRBJ2-1, with unresolved D. Germline loops: CDR1 DFQATT, CDR2 SNEGSKA (reference sequence). V lost 0 bases and J lost 7, with 13 bases in between. CDR3 size: 14 residues. CDR3 amino acids: CSARDPLGINEQFF. In DNA form, the CDR3 reads TGCAGTGCTAGAGATCCTTTAGGGATTAATGAGCAGTTCTTC.

The CDR3 DNA reads as TGCGCCAGCAGGCGCCCCGGGACAGAAATCCTAAAGTTCTTC. Protein product: CASRRPGTEILKFF. This rearrangement joins TRBV5-1 to TRBJ2-1, with 7 bases aligning to TRBD1. The CDR3 covers 14 residues. CDR1 is SGHRS and CDR2 is YFSETQ in the germline V gene. Losses at the gene ends were 5 bases for V and 14 bases for J; bases not matched to a gene: 16.

The chain couples TRBV6-1 to TRBJ2-3; D may correspond to TRBD1 or TRBD2 (6 bases each). Trimming cost V 2 bases and J 1 base, with 22 bases left between them. Per germline, CDR1 MNHNS and CDR2 SASEGT. This CDR3 is built from 19 residues. Written as DNA, the CDR3 is TGTGCCAGCAGTGAATACGGGGGCAGGTATACCTCTCGCACAGATACGCAGTATTTT. The encoded protein is CASSEYGGRYTSRTDTQYF.

This clonotype has a count of ten or more. The rearrangement joins TRBV28 to TRBJ1-2; D not resolved. CDR3 size: 12 residues. The germline V gene encodes CDR1 MDHEN and CDR2 SYDVKM. Trimming stripped 5 bases from V and 8 bases from J, with 12 bases between. CDR3: CASSHRPAGYTF. CDR3 nucleotide sequence: TGTGCCAGCAGTCACCGGCCAGCAGGCTACACCTTC.

The gene calls are TRBV27 and TRBJ2-3, with D unresolved. This CDR3 region has 13 residues. Germline CDR1 reads MNHEY; CDR2 reads SMNVEV (reference sequence). V lost 5 bases to trimming and J lost 10 bases, with 16 bases between them. CDR3 amino acids: CASSITLGIAQYF. As DNA, the CDR3 is TGTGCCAGCAGTATAACACTGGGAATCGCGCAGTATTTT.

The chain employs TRBV10-3 and TRBJ1-5; D is ambiguous. CDR3 length: 12 residues. V dropped 2 bases and J dropped 9 bases, with 8 bases sitting between them. CDR1 is ENHRY and CDR2 is SYGVKD in the germline V gene. The CDR3 protein is CAISETTSPQHF. CDR3 sequence (DNA): TGTGCCATCAGTGAGACCACGTCGCCCCAGCATTTT.

This clonotype was observed a handful of times. The V gene is TRBV5-1, the J gene TRBJ2-7; no clear D. CDR1 and CDR2 from the germline V gene are SGHRS and YFSETQ. Trimming removed 2 bases from V and 0 bases from J, with 6 bases in between. The CDR3 is 13 residues long. The CDR3 DNA reads TGCGCCAGCAGCTTTATTAGCTCCTACGAGCAGTACTTC. Translating gives CASSFISSYEQYF.

With respect to this clonotype: One end of the junction varies from germline; a read error may be responsible. The chain links TRBV5-5 to TRBJ2-3; no firm D call. This CDR3 spans 13 amino acids. Germline V lookup: CDR1 SGHKS, CDR2 YYEKEE (reference sequence). The CDR3: CASSLENTDTQYF. In DNA, the CDR3 is TGTGCCAGCAGTTTGGAGAACACAGATACGCAGTATTTT.

This clonotype has at least ten counts. This sequence joins TRBV5-1 and TRBJ1-6; the match to TRBD1 covers 7 bases. Germline CDR1 reads SGHRS; CDR2 reads YFSETQ. CDR3 length: 14 residues. Trimming took 3 bases from V and 6 from J; bases not matched to a gene: 3. The CDR3 DNA is TGCGCCAGCAGCTGGGGACAGACTAATTCACCCCTCCACTTT. Its protein product is CASSWGQTNSPLHF.

This clonotype was recorded at least ten times. The chain uses TRBV5-1 and TRBJ1-1, with TRBD1 matching 8 bases. Per germline, CDR1 SGHRS and CDR2 YFSETQ. With 6 bases clipped from V and 1 base from J, the junction kept 5 bases outside the gene matches. There are 14 residues in the CDR3. The CDR3 reads CASIPGTGNTEAFF. CDR3 bases: TGCGCCAGCATCCCCGGGACAGGGAACACTGAAGCTTTCTTT.

This clonotype was detected a few times. The rearrangement links TRBV5-1 to TRBJ2-5; D possibly corresponds to TRBD1 (6 bases). The CDR3 loop spans 17 amino acids. In germline, CDR1 is SGHRS, CDR2 YFSETQ. V dropped 4 bases and J dropped 2 bases, with 21 bases sitting between them. Written as DNA, the CDR3 is TGCGCCAGCAGCCCGCACAAAACTAACAGGGAACAAGAGACCCAGTACTTC. It encodes CASSPHKTNREQETQYF.

This chain links TRBV18 with TRBJ1-1; unclear D gene. CDR3 length equals 14 residues. Trimming removed 2 bases from V and 2 bases from J, with 9 bases in between. Germline V gene data show CDR1 as KGHSH and CDR2 as LQKENI. CDR3 nucleotides: TGTGCCAGCTCACCAATATCGGCCAACACTGAAGCTTTCTTT. Residues: CASSPISANTEAFF.

This chain uses TRBV29-1 with TRBJ2-1; D might be TRBD2 (6 bases). Germline CDR1 reads SQVTM; CDR2 reads ANQGSEA. This CDR3 is built from 14 residues. Trimming removed 3 bases from V and 4 bases from J, with 13 bases in between. CDR3 DNA: TGCAGCGTTGAGGGGACTGGGGGTTACAATGAGCAGTTCTTC. Protein product: CSVEGTGGYNEQFF.

This clonotype was counted only a few times. CDR3 region: CAISAKQGGNTEAFF. CDR3 bases: TGTGCCATCAGTGCTAAGCAGGGAGGGAACACTGAAGCTTTCTTT. The gene calls are TRBV10-3 and TRBJ1-1; possibly TRBD1 for D (5 bases). In germline, CDR1 is ENHRY, CDR2 SYGVKD. The V end was cut by 4 bases, the J end by 1 base, with 13 bases between. The CDR3 consists of 15 residues.

Here the CDR3 reads CAVSGVTDTQYF. CDR3 bases: TGTGCCGTGTCGGGGGTCACAGATACGCAGTATTTT. This chain uses TRBV10-3 with TRBJ2-3; D is perhaps TRBD2 (6 bases). Germline V gives CDR1 ENHRY, CDR2 SYGVKD. The CDR3 length is 12 residues. The germline V and J ends were trimmed by 11 bases and 2 bases, with 11 bases remaining between them.

This clonotype was counted only a few times. The genes are TRBV27 and TRBJ1-2; D unresolved. V was cut by 7 bases and J by 5 bases, with 14 bases left in between. Germline V gene data show CDR1 as MNHEY and CDR2 as SMNVEV (reference sequence). CDR3 length: 13 residues. The CDR3: CASMPRVGYGYTF. The CDR3 DNA sequence: TGTGCCAGCATGCCCCGTGTAGGGTATGGCTACACCTTC.

The chain links TRBV6-2 or TRBV6-3 to TRBJ1-2, with 9 nucleotides matching TRBD1. The CDR3 sequence is 13 residues long. The germline gives CDR1 MNHEY, CDR2 SVGEGT. V lost 5 bases to trimming and J lost 5 bases; unmatched junction nucleotides: 3. CDR3 bases: TGTGCCAGCAGTGAACAGGGGGCTTATGGCTACACCTTC. Its translation: CASSEQGAYGYTF.

This clonotype was counted between two and nine times. The chain links TRBV11-2 to TRBJ2-2, with D unclear. The V and J ends lost 4 bases and 3 bases respectively, with 15 bases between them. In germline, CDR1 is SGHAT, CDR2 FQNNGV. The CDR3 loop spans 16 amino acids. The DNA of the CDR3 is TGTGCCAGCAGCTCCCGGACCGGACGAGACACCGGGGAGCTGTTTTTT. Encoded protein: CASSSRTGRDTGELFF.

This clonotype was observed a few times. One junction end does not reproduce the germline sequence, and a read error may be involved. This sequence joins TRBV20-1 and TRBJ2-7, with 7 bases aligning to TRBD1. This CDR3 has 13 residues. The germline CDR1 and CDR2 sequences are DFQATT and SNEGSKA (reference sequence). Here the CDR3 DNA reads TGCAGTGCTCGAGACAGGGTTTCCTACGAGCAGTACTTC. This sequence encodes CSARDRVSYEQYF.

The chain is built from TRBV6-6 and TRBJ2-7, with 10 nucleotides matching TRBD2. The CDR3 is 14 amino acids. Looked up from germline, CDR1 is MNHNY and CDR2 is SVGAGI (reference sequence). V shed 5 bases and J 4 bases; nucleotides not matched to a gene: 5. The CDR3 DNA sequence: TGTGCCAGCAGTATCGGGACTAGCGTTTACGAGCAGTACTTC. Translation gives CASSIGTSVYEQYF.

J is TRBJ1-1 and V is TRBV29-1; 8 bases are a match to TRBD1. CDR3 length equals 12 residues. The V gene end was trimmed by 7 bases and the J gene end by 4 bases; junction bases not matched to a gene: 5. Germline lookup yields CDR1 SQVTM and CDR2 ANQGSEA. The DNA for the CDR3 is TGCAGCGCCAGGACAGGGTTCACTGAAGCTTTCTTT. It is translated as CSARTGFTEAFF.

Only a few counts were recorded for this clonotype. The chain links TRBV27 to TRBJ2-3, with D possibly TRBD2 on 5 matching bases. CDR3 size: 15 residues. Per the germline V gene, CDR1 is MNHEY and CDR2 is SMNVEV (reference sequence). V gave up 6 bases and J gave up 2 bases, with 15 bases separating them. The CDR3 bases are TGTGCCAGCAGCCTCAAAGCGGTTCACACAGATACGCAGTATTTT. This translates into CASSLKAVHTDTQYF.

In this sample, this clonotype turned up a few times. This rearrangement joins TRBV20-1 to TRBJ2-7; no definite D call. The germline gives CDR1 DFQATT, CDR2 SNEGSKA (reference sequence). The CDR3 is 11 amino acids. V was pared by 3 bases and J by 2 bases, with 5 bases between. CDR3 bases: TGCAGTGCTAGCACCCCCTACGAGCAGTACTTC. This codes for CSASTPYEQYF.

V and J are TRBV4-3 and TRBJ2-1; D is uncertain. The CDR3 totals 17 residues. Trimming shortened V by 0 bases and J by 7 bases, and 19 bases separated the two germline ends. Germline V gives CDR1 LGHNA, CDR2 YSLEER. For the CDR3, the DNA is TGCGCCAGCAGCCAAGATTTCGCGGCCTCGAGCCTAAATGAGCAGTTCTTC. Translating gives CASSQDFAASSLNEQFF.

The chain couples TRBV5-1 to TRBJ2-1; 7 nucleotides agree with TRBD1. The CDR3 consists of 12 residues. CDR1 and CDR2 (germline): SGHRS, YFSETQ. The V and J ends lost 0 bases and 12 bases, in that order; junction bases with no gene match: 3. In nucleotides, the CDR3 is TGCGCCAGCAGCTTGGAGGGGGACAGGCAGTTCTTC. As protein: CASSLEGDRQFF.

This clonotype was seen a handful of times. V usage is TRBV9 and J usage is TRBJ2-1; 7 positions agree with TRBD1. This CDR3 comprises 14 residues. V was clipped by 4 bases and J by 7 bases; unmatched bases: 8. The germline CDR1 and CDR2 sequences are SGDLS and YYNGEE. The chain's CDR3 is CASSQGGRPNEQFF. CDR3 in DNA: TGTGCCAGCAGCCAAGGGGGCAGACCAAATGAGCAGTTCTTC.

J is TRBJ2-7 and V is TRBV29-1, with 10 nucleotides matching TRBD1. J lost 2 bases, V lost 0 bases, and 7 bases had no gene match. Looked up from germline, CDR1 is SQVTM and CDR2 is ANQGSEA. The CDR3 sequence is 16 residues long. CDR3: CSVEDLWTGGAYEQYF. The CDR3 DNA reads TGCAGCGTTGAAGATTTATGGACAGGGGGAGCCTACGAGCAGTACTTC.